This TCR beta chain was captured by sequencing in a study of T cells in Graves' hyperthyroidism and ophthalmopathy. General study results and limits: Most expanded thyroid clonotypes above 0.001 recurred in blood. Stable hyperthyroidism was separated from ophthalmopathy by a model based on 13 V-J features.

There are many counts of this clonotype. Its target is unknown. The CDR3 runs to 13 residues. CDR1 and CDR2 (germline): SNHLY, FYNNEI. The V end was cut by 5 bases, the J end by 7 bases, with 15 bases between. Stable Graves' hyperthyroidism denoted no ophthalmopathy progression over 18 months. TCR beta CDR3 regions were amplified from RNA. RT-PCR in the first round (using the HTBI primer set) targeted the TCR CDR3. MiXCR, run by TCRdb on the multiplex PCR reads, gives a single entry per CDR3 protein. The sample contains 500,000 to 550,000 distinct CDR3 sequences, about a fifth of which appear only once.

This clonotype originated in a man aged 18 to 29 with Graves' hyperthyroidism. What was sequenced was blood. This sequence joins TRBV2 and TRBJ2-7; tentative D call: TRBD2 (5 bases). In DNA form, the CDR3 reads TGTGCCAGCAGTTACGGGGTTTCTCGGGAGCAGTACTTC. Translated, it gives CASSYGVSREQYF.